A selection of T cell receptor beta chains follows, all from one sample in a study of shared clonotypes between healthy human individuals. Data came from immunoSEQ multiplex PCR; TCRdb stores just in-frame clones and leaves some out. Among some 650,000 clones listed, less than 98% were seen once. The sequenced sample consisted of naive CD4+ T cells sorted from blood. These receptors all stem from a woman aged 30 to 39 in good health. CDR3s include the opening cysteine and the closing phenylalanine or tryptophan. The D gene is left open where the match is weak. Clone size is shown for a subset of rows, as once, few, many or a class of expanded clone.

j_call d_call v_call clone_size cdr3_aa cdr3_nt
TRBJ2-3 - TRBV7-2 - CASSPNQADTQYF TGTGCCAGCAGCCCGAACCAAGCAGATACGCAGTATTTT
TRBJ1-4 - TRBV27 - CASNSMGARGEKLFF TGTGCCAGCAATTCAATGGGGGCAAGGGGTGAAAAACTGTTTTTT
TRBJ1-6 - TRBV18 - CASSPNSREAGSPLHF TGTGCCAGCTCACCAAACAGCAGGGAAGCGGGATCACCCCTCCACTTT
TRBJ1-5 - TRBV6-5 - CASSYERPNQPQHF TGTGCCAGCAGTTACGAACGGCCCAATCAGCCCCAGCATTTT
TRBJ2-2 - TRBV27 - CASSFAWINTGELFF TGTGCCAGCAGTTTTGCCTGGATTAACACCGGGGAGCTGTTTTTT
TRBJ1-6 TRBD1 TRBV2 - CASSEGQAYNSPLHF TGTGCCAGCAGTGAGGGACAGGCCTATAATTCACCCCTCCACTTT
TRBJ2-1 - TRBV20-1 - CSARENEQFF TGCAGTGCTAGAGAAAATGAGCAGTTCTTC
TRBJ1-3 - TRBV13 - CASSLTASSSGNTIYF TGTGCCAGCAGCTTGACAGCCTCGTCATCTGGAAACACCATATATTTT
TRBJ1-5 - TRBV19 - CASSPGRGGWPQHF TGTGCCAGTAGTCCCGGACGGGGAGGGTGGCCCCAGCATTTT
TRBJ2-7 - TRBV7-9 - CASSQTSTPDEQYF TGTGCCAGCAGCCAGACTAGTACCCCCGACGAGCAGTACTTC
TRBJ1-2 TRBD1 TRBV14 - CASSQDSTGGHGYTF TGTGCCAGCAGCCAAGATTCTACAGGGGGTCATGGCTACACCTTC
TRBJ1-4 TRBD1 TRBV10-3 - CAISPGQGDEKLFF TGTGCCATCAGTCCGGGACAGGGGGATGAAAAACTGTTTTTT
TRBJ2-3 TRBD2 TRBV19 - CASSETSGISDTQYF TGTGCCAGTAGTGAGACTAGCGGTATCTCAGATACGCAGTATTTT
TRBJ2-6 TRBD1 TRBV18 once CASSPQGAGSGANVLTF TGTGCCAGCTCACCACAGGGGGCGGGCTCTGGGGCCAACGTCCTGACTTTC
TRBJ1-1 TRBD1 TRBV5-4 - CASRAGQGALAFF TGTGCCAGCAGGGCCGGACAGGGGGCGCTGGCTTTCTTT
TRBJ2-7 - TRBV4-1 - CASSQRPLDEQYF TGCGCCAGCAGCCAACGTCCTTTGGACGAGCAGTACTTC
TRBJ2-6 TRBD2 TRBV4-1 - CASSQTSGRASGANVLTF TGCGCCAGCAGCCAAACTAGCGGGAGGGCCTCTGGGGCCAACGTCCTGACTTTC
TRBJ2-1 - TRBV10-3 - CAISGITVSTLASRLNEQFF TGTGCCATCAGTGGGATTACTGTATCAACACTAGCAAGCCGGCTTAATGAGCAGTTCTTC
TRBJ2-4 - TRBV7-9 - CAGSVGDKKNIQYF TGTGCCGGTAGTGTGGGAGATAAAAAAAACATTCAGTACTTC
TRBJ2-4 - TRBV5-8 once CASSLVSNIQYF TGTGCCAGCAGCTTGGTTTCGAACATTCAGTACTTC
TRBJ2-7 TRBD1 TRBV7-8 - CASSLAGTATYEQYF TGTGCCAGCAGCTTAGCCGGGACAGCCACCTACGAGCAGTACTTC
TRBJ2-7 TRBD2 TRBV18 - CASSPRTSGSYEQYF TGTGCCAGCTCACCACGGACTAGCGGCTCCTACGAGCAGTACTTC
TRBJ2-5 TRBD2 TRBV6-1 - CASSSLAGEATQYF TGTGCCAGCAGTTCCTTAGCGGGAGAAGCGACCCAGTACTTC